These 15 T cell receptor beta chains originate from one sample sequenced in a study of blood T cell repertoires in COVID-19. Produced via immunoSEQ multiplex PCR; TCRdb's table is partial and in-frame only. Of 240,000 or so clones in the sample, roughly 86% were seen once. The sequenced sample was peripheral blood. The receptors come from a woman aged 25 to 39 who had recovered from COVID-19.

V and J are TRBV6-5 and TRBJ1-6; D remains unclear. This CDR3 spans 15 amino acids. The germline CDR1 and CDR2 sequences are MNHEY and SVGAGI. Between the trimmed V and J ends, which lost 7 bases and 9 bases, there was a span of 19 bases. The CDR3 region has the DNA TGTGCCAGCAATCCGACAAGCGGGTGGGTTTCACCCCTCCACTTT. Protein sequence: CASNPTSGWVSPLHF.

This clone turned up a few times. The chain recombines TRBV6-6 with TRBJ1-1; TRBD1 matches at 7 bases. V was pared by 2 bases and J by 0 bases, with 3 bases of the junction left unmatched. Per germline, CDR1 MNHNY and CDR2 SVGAGI (reference sequence). The CDR3 contains 15 residues. CDR3 amino acids: CASSYGTVLNTEAFF. CDR3 nucleotides: TGTGCCAGCAGTTACGGGACAGTTCTGAACACTGAAGCTTTCTTT.

This clone appeared a few times. V and J are TRBV5-4 and TRBJ1-3, with TRBD1 identical over 7 bases. The V gene end was trimmed by 5 bases and the J gene end by 6 bases; junction bases not matched to a gene: 11. CDR3 length equals 15 residues. From germline, CDR1 is SGHNT and CDR2 YYREEE (reference sequence). The CDR3 DNA reads TGTGCCAGCAGACCAGGGGGAAATTTGGAAAACACCATATATTTT. It specifies CASRPGGNLENTIYF.

The chain is built from TRBV9 and TRBJ2-7; a weak D match, TRBD1 (6 bases). The CDR3 has 14 residues. CDR1 SGDLS and CDR2 YYNGEE come from the germline V gene. Trimming stripped 0 bases from V and 2 bases from J, with 9 bases between. Here the CDR3 reads CASSVDRVAYEQYF. CDR3 DNA: TGTGCCAGCAGCGTAGACAGGGTGGCCTACGAGCAGTACTTC.

This clone turned up a few times. V gene TRBV19 combines with J gene TRBJ1-5; TRBD1 aligns across 10 bases. Per germline, CDR1 LNHDA and CDR2 SQIVND (reference sequence). The CDR3 extends over 15 amino acids. Germline trimming cut 6 bases from V and 1 base from J; bases unmatched to any gene: 3. The CDR3, as DNA: TGTGCCAGTAGACAGACAGGGGGCAGCAATCAGCCCCAGCATTTT. Amino acids: CASRQTGGSNQPQHF.

V is TRBV5-1 and J is TRBJ2-7, with D maybe TRBD1 (5 bases). V dropped 3 bases and J dropped 0 bases, with 13 bases sitting between them. Germline CDR1 SGHRS, CDR2 YFSETQ. This CDR3 is 15 amino acids long. The CDR3 bases are TGCGCCAGCAGCTCCCTTCCGGACAACTCCTACGAGCAGTACTTC. Its protein is CASSSLPDNSYEQYF.

This CDR3 is CASSPDVRGGHNSPLHF. DNA of the CDR3: TGTGCCAGCAGCCCGGACGTCAGGGGCGGTCATAATTCACCCCTCCACTTT. The rearrangement links TRBV5-4 to TRBJ1-6, with D possibly TRBD1 on 6 matching bases. The germline V gene has CDR1 SGHNT and CDR2 YYREEE (reference sequence). The V gene lost 4 bases and the J gene lost 5 bases, with 19 bases spanning the gap. The CDR3 is 17 amino acids.

The chain carries TRBV12-3 or TRBV12-4 and TRBJ2-5; no clear D. The length of the CDR3 is 12 residues. V shed 8 bases and J shed 5 bases, with 12 bases lying between them. The CDR3 sequence is CASGQLGETQYF. Written as DNA, the CDR3 is TGTGCCAGCGGGCAGCTTGGGGAGACCCAGTACTTC.

The chain has TRBV9 and TRBJ2-2; 8 bases are a match to TRBD2. The CDR3 loop spans 17 amino acids. Germline loops: CDR1 SGDLS, CDR2 YYNGEE. V trimming: 1 base; J trimming: 4 bases; junction bases outside the gene matches: 9. The CDR3 sequence: CASSVSSSGGLTGELFF. The CDR3, as DNA: TGTGCCAGCAGCGTAAGCTCCAGCGGGGGCCTCACCGGGGAGCTGTTTTTT.

The V call is TRBV15, the J call TRBJ2-7; D is ambiguous. Germline V lookup: CDR1 LNHNV, CDR2 YYDKDF (reference sequence). Trimming removed 3 bases from V and 5 bases from J, with 8 bases in between. The CDR3 runs 12 residues. The CDR3 protein is CATSSQTNEQYF. The CDR3 DNA follows: TGTGCCACCAGCAGTCAAACTAACGAGCAGTACTTC.

V gene TRBV5-1 combines with J gene TRBJ1-2; perhaps TRBD1 as D (6 bases). The CDR3 is made up of 14 amino acids. The V and J ends lost 0 bases and 4 bases respectively, with 10 bases between them. CDR1 and CDR2 from the germline V gene are SGHRS and YFSETQ. CDR3: CASSLGQVGYGYTF. CDR3 sequence (DNA): TGCGCCAGCAGCTTGGGACAGGTGGGCTATGGCTACACCTTC.

The rearrangement links TRBV29-1 to TRBJ2-3; possibly TRBD1 for D (5 bases). CDR1 and CDR2 (germline): SQVTM, ANQGSEA. The CDR3 runs to 14 residues. Trimming removed 4 bases from V and 0 bases from J, with 11 bases in between. CDR3 bases: TGCAGCGTTGGACAGAGACTTAGCACAGATACGCAGTATTTT. This gives the protein CSVGQRLSTDTQYF.

This clone was counted once. This sequence joins TRBV13 and TRBJ2-1; D is unresolved. Per the germline V gene, CDR1 is PRHDT and CDR2 is FYEKMQ (reference sequence). The germline V and J ends were trimmed by 7 bases and 5 bases, with 12 bases remaining between them. This CDR3 has 13 residues. The CDR3 DNA sequence: TGTGCCAGCAAGATCACAGTCGACAATGAGCAGTTCTTC. It translates to CASKITVDNEQFF.

The rearrangement links TRBV6-1 to TRBJ2-3; the match to TRBD1 covers 8 bases. V gave up 3 bases and J gave up 5 bases; unmatched junction bases: 7. The germline gives CDR1 MNHNS, CDR2 SASEGT. This CDR3 spans 15 amino acids. The DNA of the CDR3 is TGTGCCAGCAGTGAGTCGGACAGGGTTGGAGATACGCAGTATTTT. The encoded protein is CASSESDRVGDTQYF.

The rearrangement uses TRBV11-1 and TRBJ2-7; the D is unclear. With 1 base removed from V and 0 bases from J, the gap between germline ends came to 10 bases. Per the germline V gene, CDR1 is SGHAT and CDR2 is FQDESV (reference sequence). The CDR3 totals 15 residues. The CDR3 is CASSLGPGYSYEQYF. The CDR3 nucleotides read TGTGCCAGCAGCTTAGGGCCGGGTTACTCCTACGAGCAGTACTTC.